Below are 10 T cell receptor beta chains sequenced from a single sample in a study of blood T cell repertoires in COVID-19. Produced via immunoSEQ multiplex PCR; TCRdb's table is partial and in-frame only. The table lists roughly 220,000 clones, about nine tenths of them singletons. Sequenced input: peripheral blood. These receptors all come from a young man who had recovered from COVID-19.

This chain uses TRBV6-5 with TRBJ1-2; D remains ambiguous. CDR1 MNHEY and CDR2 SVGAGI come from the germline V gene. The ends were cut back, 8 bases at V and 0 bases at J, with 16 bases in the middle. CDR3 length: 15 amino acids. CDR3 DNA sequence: TGTGCCAGCCATCAGCTTCTCGGGACTAACTATGGCTACACCTTC. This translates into CASHQLLGTNYGYTF.

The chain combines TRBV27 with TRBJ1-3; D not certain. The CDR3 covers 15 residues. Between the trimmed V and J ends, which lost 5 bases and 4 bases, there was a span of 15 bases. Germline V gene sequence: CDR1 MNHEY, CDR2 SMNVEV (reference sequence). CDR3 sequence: CASSLLGVAGNTIYF. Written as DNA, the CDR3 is TGTGCCAGCAGTCTTCTAGGCGTAGCCGGAAACACCATATATTTT.

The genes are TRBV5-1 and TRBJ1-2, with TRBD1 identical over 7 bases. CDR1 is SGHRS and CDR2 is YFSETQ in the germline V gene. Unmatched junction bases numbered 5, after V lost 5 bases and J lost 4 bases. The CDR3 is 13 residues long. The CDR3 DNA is TGCGCCAGCAGTGGAACAGGGGTCTATGGCTACACCTTC. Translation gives CASSGTGVYGYTF.

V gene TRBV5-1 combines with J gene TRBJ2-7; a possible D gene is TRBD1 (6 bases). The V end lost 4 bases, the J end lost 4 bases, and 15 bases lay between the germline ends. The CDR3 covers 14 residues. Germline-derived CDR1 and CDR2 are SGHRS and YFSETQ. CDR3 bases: TGCGCCAGCAGCCCGTCCCAGGGGCGGTACGAGCAGTACTTC. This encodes CASSPSQGRYEQYF.

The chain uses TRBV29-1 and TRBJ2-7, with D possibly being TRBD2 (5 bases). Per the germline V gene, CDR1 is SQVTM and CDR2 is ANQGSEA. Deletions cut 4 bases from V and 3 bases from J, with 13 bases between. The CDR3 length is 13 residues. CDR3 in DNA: TGCAGCGTTGCCTCGGGAATCTACTACGAGCAGTACTTC. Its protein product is CSVASGIYYEQYF.

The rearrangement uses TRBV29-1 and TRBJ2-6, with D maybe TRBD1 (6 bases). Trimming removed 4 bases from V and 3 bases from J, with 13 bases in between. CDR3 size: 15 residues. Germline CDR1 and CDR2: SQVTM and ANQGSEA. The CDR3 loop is CSVARGAGGANVLTF. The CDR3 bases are TGCAGCGTTGCCAGGGGCGCAGGTGGGGCCAACGTCCTGACTTTC.

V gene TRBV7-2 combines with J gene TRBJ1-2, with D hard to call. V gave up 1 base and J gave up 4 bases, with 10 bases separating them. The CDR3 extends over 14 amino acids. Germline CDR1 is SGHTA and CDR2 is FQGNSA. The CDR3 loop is CASSLGVQLYGYTF. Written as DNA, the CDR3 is TGTGCCAGCAGCTTAGGGGTACAGCTCTATGGCTACACCTTC.

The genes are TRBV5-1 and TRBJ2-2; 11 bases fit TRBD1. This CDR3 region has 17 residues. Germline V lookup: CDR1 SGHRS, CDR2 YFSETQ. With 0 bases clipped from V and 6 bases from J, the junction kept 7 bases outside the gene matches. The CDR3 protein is CASSLDGGQGVAGELFF. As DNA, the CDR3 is TGCGCCAGCAGCTTGGACGGGGGACAGGGGGTCGCCGGGGAGCTGTTTTTT.

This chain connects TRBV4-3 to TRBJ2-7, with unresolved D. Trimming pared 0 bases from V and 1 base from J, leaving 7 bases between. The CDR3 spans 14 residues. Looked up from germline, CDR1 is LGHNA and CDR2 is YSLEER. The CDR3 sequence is CASSQESSSYEQYF. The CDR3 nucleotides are TGCGCCAGCAGCCAAGAGTCCAGTTCCTACGAGCAGTACTTC.

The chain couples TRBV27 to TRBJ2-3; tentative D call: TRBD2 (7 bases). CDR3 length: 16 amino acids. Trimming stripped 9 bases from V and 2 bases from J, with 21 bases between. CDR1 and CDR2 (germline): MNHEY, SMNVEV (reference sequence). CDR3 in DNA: TGTGCCAGTCTTACGAGGAGGGGGGGCTCCACAGATACGCAGTATTTT. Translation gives CASLTRRGGSTDTQYF.